Each of the 24 T cell receptor beta chains below was sequenced from the same sample in a study of T cell responses to AZD1222 COVID-19 vaccine. This table comes from immunoSEQ multiplex PCR, and its TCRdb copy is limited to in-frame clones, with some not included. The sample holds 100,000 to 150,000 clones, around 86% seen once. The sequences come from peripheral blood, collected on day 0 of AZD1222 vaccination. The receptors were gathered from an adult in good health.

The rearrangement links TRBV30 to TRBJ1-5; 9 bases map to TRBD1. The CDR3 runs to 13 residues. Germline V gene data show CDR1 as GTSNPN and CDR2 as SVGIG (reference sequence). Trimming cost V 3 bases and J 5 bases; bases outside gene matches: 2. The CDR3 sequence: CAWRGQGHQPQHF. The CDR3, as DNA: TGTGCCTGGAGGGGACAGGGCCATCAGCCCCAGCATTTT.

This chain connects TRBV5-1 to TRBJ2-7; D unclear. The length of the CDR3 is 14 residues. Trimming removed 2 bases at V and 6 bases at J, with 15 bases between. Germline-derived CDR1 and CDR2 are SGHRS and YFSETQ. The CDR3 sequence is CASSFRTHPTEQYF. The CDR3 coding sequence is TGCGCCAGCAGCTTCCGGACCCATCCAACCGAGCAGTACTTC.

The CDR3 sequence: CASSQTTSSYNEQFF. In nucleotides, the CDR3 is TGCGCCAGCAGCCAAACTACCAGCTCCTACAATGAGCAGTTCTTC. The rearrangement uses TRBV4-3 and TRBJ2-1, with D uncertain. V was pared by 2 bases and J by 0 bases, with 8 bases between. This CDR3 spans 15 amino acids. Germline V gene lookup returns CDR1 LGHNA and CDR2 YSLEER.

The genes are TRBV28 and TRBJ2-7; the match to TRBD1 covers 8 bases. CDR1 and CDR2 (germline): MDHEN, SYDVKM. Germline trimming cut 6 bases from V and 7 bases from J; bases unmatched to any gene: 11. The CDR3 spans 14 residues. CDR3 bases: TGTGCCAGCAGGGTGGACAGGGCTGGATTGGAGCAGTACTTC. This sequence encodes CASRVDRAGLEQYF.

The chain is built from TRBV5-1 and TRBJ1-1, with D possibly TRBD1 on 5 matching bases. There are 14 residues in the CDR3. The germline gives CDR1 SGHRS, CDR2 YFSETQ. Trimming stripped 0 bases from V and 7 bases from J, with 13 bases between. The CDR3 DNA reads TGCGCCAGCAGCTTGGAGGGACTGGGAATTGAAGCTTTCTTT. Protein sequence: CASSLEGLGIEAFF. The complete variable domain, with remaining parts taken from reference TRBV5-1 and TRBJ1-1, reads KAGVTQTPRYLIKTRGQQVTLSCSPISGHRSVSWYQQTPGQGLQFLFEYFSETQRNKGNFPGRFSGRQFSNSRSEMNVSTLELGDSALYLCASSLEGLGIEAFFGQGTRLTVV.

This chain connects TRBV7-9 to TRBJ1-1; D is undetermined. Germline CDR1 reads SEHNR; CDR2 reads FQNEAQ (reference sequence). V was cut by 5 bases and J by 0 bases, with 10 bases left in between. The CDR3 is 14 residues long. This chain's CDR3 is CASSPRGMNTEAFF. The CDR3 coding sequence is TGTGCCAGCAGCCCCCGGGGAATGAACACTGAAGCTTTCTTT.

The V and J genes are TRBV28 and TRBJ1-2; a weak D match, TRBD1 (5 bases). The germline V gene has CDR1 MDHEN and CDR2 SYDVKM. The CDR3 loop spans 14 amino acids. V gave up 3 bases and J gave up 7 bases, with 15 bases separating them. CDR3 in DNA: TGTGCCAGCAGTTTCGTAGGGGCCGGGGGTGGCTACACCTTC. It is translated as CASSFVGAGGGYTF.

J is TRBJ1-5 and V is TRBV30; tentatively, D is TRBD1 (5 bases). Trimming removed 2 bases at V and 6 bases at J, with 11 bases between. This CDR3 is 13 amino acids long. Germline CDR1 GTSNPN, CDR2 SVGIG (reference sequence). For the CDR3, the DNA is TGTGCCTGGAGTCCAGGGTCCCGTCAGCCCCAGCATTTT. It codes for CAWSPGSRQPQHF.

The V and J genes are TRBV19 and TRBJ2-5, with 11 bases fitting TRBD1. CDR1 and CDR2 from the germline V gene are LNHDA and SQIVND (reference sequence). V shed 5 bases and J 9 bases; nucleotides not matched to a gene: 8. This CDR3 spans 14 amino acids. The CDR3: CASSGGTGGEAQYF. CDR3 sequence (DNA): TGTGCCAGTAGTGGCGGGACAGGGGGGGAGGCCCAGTACTTC.

The genes are TRBV6-5 and TRBJ2-1; TRBD1 or TRBD2 may be the D gene (5 bases each). The V gene's germline CDR1 is MNHEY and CDR2 SVGAGI. Trimming took off 6 bases at V and 3 bases at J, with 15 bases between the two ends. The CDR3 loop spans 15 amino acids. Here the CDR3 reads CASSVGGTLYNEQFF. The DNA of the CDR3 is TGTGCCAGCAGCGTTGGGGGAACCCTCTACAATGAGCAGTTCTTC.

This clone showed up just a few times. This chain uses TRBV9 with TRBJ2-1; TRBD2 matches at 9 bases. V shed 4 bases and J 3 bases; nucleotides not matched to a gene: 5. Germline V lookup: CDR1 SGDLS, CDR2 YYNGEE. CDR3 length equals 15 residues. In DNA, the CDR3 is TGTGCCAGCAGCTCCCGACTAGCGGACTACAATGAGCAGTTCTTC. Translation gives CASSSRLADYNEQFF.

The chain recombines TRBV6-5 with TRBJ1-2; the D gene is possibly TRBD1 (6 bases). This CDR3 contains 14 residues. CDR1 and CDR2 from the germline V gene are MNHEY and SVGAGI. Trimming shortened V by 1 base and J by 5 bases, and 11 bases separated the two germline ends. The CDR3 sequence: CASSYFAGTYGYTF. CDR3 DNA sequence: TGTGCCAGCAGTTACTTTGCAGGGACATATGGCTACACCTTC.

The chain is built from TRBV7-2 and TRBJ1-2; possible D gene TRBD1, 6 bases. This CDR3 contains 12 residues. Germline V gives CDR1 SGHTA, CDR2 FQGNSA. The ends were cut back, 8 bases at V and 3 bases at J, with 10 bases in the middle. CDR3 DNA sequence: TGTGCCAGCGGTCAGGGGTACTATGGCTACACCTTC. This gives the protein CASGQGYYGYTF.

The chain has TRBV27 and TRBJ2-3; D is possibly TRBD2 (6 bases). Germline-derived CDR1 and CDR2 are MNHEY and SMNVEV (reference sequence). V was pared by 6 bases and J by 0 bases, with 13 bases between. The CDR3 is 15 residues long. DNA for the CDR3: TGTGCCAGCAGGACGGGCGGGGTTAGCACAGATACGCAGTATTTT. This codes for CASRTGGVSTDTQYF.

CDR3 residues: CASSGSTASYGYTF. The CDR3 DNA reads TGCGCCAGCAGTGGGTCGACAGCTTCCTATGGCTACACCTTC. This chain joins TRBV5-1 and TRBJ1-2; the D gene is possibly TRBD1 (5 bases). CDR1 and CDR2 (germline): SGHRS, YFSETQ. The CDR3 sequence is 14 residues long. V gave up 5 bases and J gave up 4 bases, with 15 bases separating them.

The chain carries TRBV18 and TRBJ1-1, with a tentative D call TRBD1 (5 bases). V lost 3 bases to trimming and J lost 5 bases, with 13 bases between them. The CDR3 spans 14 residues. Germline CDR1 reads KGHSH; CDR2 reads LQKENI. CDR3 amino acids: CASSPPGLGTEAFF. DNA of the CDR3: TGTGCCAGCTCACCCCCAGGGTTGGGGACTGAAGCTTTCTTT.

The V gene is TRBV9, the J gene TRBJ1-6; perhaps TRBD1 as D (5 bases). V was trimmed by 3 bases and J by 9 bases, leaving 10 bases between them. This CDR3 is 13 amino acids long. Germline-derived CDR1 and CDR2 are SGDLS and YYNGEE. The CDR3 here is CASSEAGSSPLHF. The CDR3 coding sequence is TGTGCCAGCAGCGAGGCAGGGAGTTCACCCCTCCACTTT.

The CDR3 coding sequence is TGTGCCATCAGTCCTGGGACTAGCGGGGCGACGCAGTATTTT. It encodes CAISPGTSGATQYF. The J gene is TRBJ2-3, the V gene TRBV10-3; 13 nucleotides match TRBD2. This CDR3 is 14 amino acids long. Germline assignment: CDR1 ENHRY and CDR2 SYGVKD. J lost 9 bases, V lost 5 bases, and 5 bases had no gene match.

This clone showed up just a few times. The chain employs TRBV19 and TRBJ1-1; D uncertain. The CDR3 consists of 13 residues. Trimming removed 2 bases at V and 5 bases at J, with 9 bases between. Germline V CDR1 and CDR2: LNHDA, SQIVND (reference sequence). The CDR3 sequence: CASSIYGGTEAFF. CDR3 in DNA: TGTGCCAGTAGTATATATGGCGGTACTGAAGCTTTCTTT.

The J gene is TRBJ1-5, the V gene TRBV18; a possible D gene is TRBD1 (6 bases). Between the trimmed V and J ends, which lost 6 bases and 7 bases, there was a span of 13 bases. Germline V gene lookup returns CDR1 KGHSH and CDR2 LQKENI. The CDR3 spans 13 residues. The CDR3 reads CASSGEGQQPQHF. For the CDR3, the DNA is TGTGCCAGCTCGGGGGAGGGACAACAGCCCCAGCATTTT.

V is TRBV7-9 and J is TRBJ1-1; maybe TRBD1 (5 bases). The CDR3 runs 13 residues. The ends were cut back, 5 bases at V and 6 bases at J, with 13 bases in the middle. The V gene's germline CDR1 is SEHNR and CDR2 FQNEAQ (reference sequence). CDR3 loop: CASSKARGSEAFF. CDR3 DNA sequence: TGTGCCAGCAGCAAAGCCCGGGGCTCTGAAGCTTTCTTT. Supplemented by reference TRBV7-9 and TRBJ1-1, the full variable domain reads DTGVSQNPRHKITKRGQNVTFRCDPISEHNRLYWYRQTLGQGPEFLTYFQNEAQLEKSRLLSDRFSAERPKGSFSTLEIQRTEQGDSAMYLCASSKARGSEAFFGQGTRLTVV.

The table lists this clone with a count of one. The rearrangement uses TRBV6-5 and TRBJ2-2, with D perhaps assigned TRBD1 or TRBD2 (5 bases each). The CDR3 runs to 15 residues. V was shortened by 6 bases and J by 3 bases, with 14 bases between the two germline ends. Germline-derived CDR1 and CDR2 are MNHEY and SVGAGI. The CDR3 sequence: CASSLGTYDTGELFF. CDR3 DNA: TGTGCCAGCAGCTTGGGGACGTATGACACCGGGGAGCTGTTTTTT.

The gene calls are TRBV28 and TRBJ1-3; D perhaps matches TRBD1 (6 bases). This CDR3 contains 13 residues. CDR1 and CDR2 (germline): MDHEN, SYDVKM. V gave up 7 bases and J gave up 6 bases, with 13 bases separating them. The CDR3 region has the DNA TGTGCCAGCAACCCTCGGACAGAAAACACCATATATTTT. It is translated as CASNPRTENTIYF.

This sequence joins TRBV10-3 and TRBJ2-5; D gene uncertain. The germline V gene has CDR1 ENHRY and CDR2 SYGVKD. V lost 2 bases to trimming and J lost 5 bases, with 12 bases between them. The CDR3 runs 14 residues. The CDR3 region is CAISEPGPWETQYF. The CDR3 DNA sequence: TGTGCCATCAGTGAGCCAGGACCCTGGGAGACCCAGTACTTC.